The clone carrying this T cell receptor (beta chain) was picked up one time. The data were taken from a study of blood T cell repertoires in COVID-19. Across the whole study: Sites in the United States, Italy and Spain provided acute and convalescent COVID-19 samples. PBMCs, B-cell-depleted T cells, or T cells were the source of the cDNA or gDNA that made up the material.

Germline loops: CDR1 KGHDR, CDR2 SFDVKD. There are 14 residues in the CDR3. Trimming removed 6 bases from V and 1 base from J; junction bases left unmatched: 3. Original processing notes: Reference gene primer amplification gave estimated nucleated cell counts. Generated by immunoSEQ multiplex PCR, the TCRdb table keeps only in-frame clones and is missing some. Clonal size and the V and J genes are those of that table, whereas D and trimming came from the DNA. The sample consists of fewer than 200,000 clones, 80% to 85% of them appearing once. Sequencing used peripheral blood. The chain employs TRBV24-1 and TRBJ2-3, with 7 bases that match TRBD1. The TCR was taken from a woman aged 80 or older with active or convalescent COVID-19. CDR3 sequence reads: CATSRTGGTDTQYF. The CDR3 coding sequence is TGTGCCACCAGTAGGACAGGCGGCACAGATACGCAGTATTTT.